Detailed here is one T cell receptor beta chain. TCRdb re-analysed the 5' RACE reads in MiXCR, keeping a single row per CDR3 protein. The top ten clones hold under 5% of a sample with around 44,000 distinct CDR3 sequences, around 28% of them seen once. Trimming shortened V by 2 bases and J by 7 bases, and 9 bases separated the two germline ends. Germline V gene lookup returns CDR1 SGHTA and CDR2 FQGTGA. The CDR3 sequence is 14 residues long. Source material: tumor-infiltrating memory CD4+ T cells sorted from the breast tumor. Subset meaning: memory CD4+ T cells, CD4+CD45RO+CD25-. The clonotype comes from a female donor with breast cancer. The V gene is TRBV7-3, the J gene TRBJ1-6; D might be TRBD1 (5 bases). CDR3 coding DNA: TGTGCCAGCAGCTTACAGGGAGGCAATTCACCCCTCCACTTT. This sequence encodes CASSLQGGNSPLHF.